This T cell receptor beta chain was recovered during a study of cytomegalovirus exposure and HLA in healthy donors. Researchers ran the PCR with 60 Vbeta and 13 Jbeta primers. Libraries were prepared by immunoSEQ multiplex PCR; TCRdb keeps only in-frame clonotypes and omits some of them. Of under 200,000 clones in the sample, almost 85% were seen once. The CDR3 is made up of 15 amino acids. CDR1 and CDR2 from the germline V gene are MGHRA and YSYEKL. Trimming took off 2 bases at V and 2 bases at J, with 11 bases between the two ends. This receptor was taken from a young man in good health and CMV-seronegative. The sequencing sample was made of PBMCs. V usage is TRBV4-1 and J usage is TRBJ2-3; possibly TRBD2 for D (6 bases). The CDR3 coding sequence is TGCGCCAGCAGCCAAATATTAGCGGCCACAGATACGCAGTATTTT. It translates to CASSQILAATDTQYF.